One sample yielded the 21 T cell receptor beta chains listed below, sequenced in a study of control samples from healthy donors and cancer patients. Method: immunoSEQ multiplex PCR; TCRdb's copy keeps in-frame clones and lacks some. The data show about 83,000 clones, roughly 89% seen once. Material: blood. The receptor set was obtained from a man aged 45-60 years in good health.

The J gene is TRBJ1-1, the V gene TRBV2, with TRBD1 matching 9 bases. V lost 4 bases, J lost 8 bases, and 2 bases stayed unmatched. The germline gives CDR1 SNHLY, CDR2 FYNNEI. The CDR3 has 12 residues. In DNA form, the CDR3 reads TGTGCCAGCAGTGCCACAGGGGGCGAAGCTTTCTTT. Protein: CASSATGGEAFF.

Comment on this clone: The sample carries other DNA sequences with the same CDR3. The rearrangement links TRBV6-5 to TRBJ1-2, with TRBD1 identical over 7 bases. Germline CDR1 reads MNHEY; CDR2 reads SVGAGI. With 0 bases clipped from V and 2 bases from J, the junction kept 0 bases outside the gene matches. The CDR3 is 14 residues long. CDR3 coding DNA: TGTGCCAGCAGTTACTCAGGGGGCAACTATGGCTACACCTTC. It translates to CASSYSGGNYGYTF.

The chain combines TRBV7-8 with TRBJ2-3, with 11 positions matching TRBD2. CDR3 size: 14 residues. Trimming took 5 bases from V and 6 from J; bases not matched to a gene: 4. Germline V gives CDR1 SGHVS, CDR2 FQNEAQ. The CDR3 DNA is TGTGCCAGCAGCCGACTAGCGGGGTGGGATACGCAGTATTTT. Protein product: CASSRLAGWDTQYF. The entire variable domain, with the rest obtained from reference TRBV7-8 and TRBJ2-3, is as follows: GAGVSQSPRYKVAKRGQDVALRCDPISGHVSLFWYQQALGQGPEFLTYFQNEAQLDKSGLPSDRFFAERPEGSVSTLKIQRTQQEDSAVYLCASSRLAGWDTQYFGPGTRLTVL.

This rearrangement joins TRBV15 to TRBJ1-4; 7 nucleotides align to TRBD1. With V trimmed by 1 base and J by 7 bases, 9 bases remained unmatched. Per the germline V gene, CDR1 is LNHNV and CDR2 is YYDKDF (reference sequence). The CDR3 runs 16 residues. The DNA of the CDR3 is TGTGCCACCAGCAGAGGCACTAAACAGGGGACTGAAAAACTGTTTTTT. Translating it yields CATSRGTKQGTEKLFF.

V usage is TRBV30 and J usage is TRBJ2-7; 10 positions match TRBD1. The length of the CDR3 is 14 residues. CDR1 and CDR2 from the germline V gene are GTSNPN and SVGIG (reference sequence). Losses at the gene ends were 0 bases for V and 6 bases for J; bases not matched to a gene: 5. CDR3 residues: CAWSVGTGEIEQYF. CDR3 nucleotides: TGTGCCTGGAGTGTAGGGACAGGGGAAATCGAGCAGTACTTC.

This clone was counted only a few times. The rearrangement uses TRBV19 and TRBJ1-6; 7 nucleotides match TRBD1. J lost 7 bases, V lost 6 bases, and 6 bases had no gene match. CDR1 is LNHDA and CDR2 is SQIVND in the germline V gene (reference sequence). There are 14 residues in the CDR3. DNA for the CDR3: TGTGCCAGTAGAGACCAGGGGGGCAATTCACCCCTCCACTTT. Protein sequence: CASRDQGGNSPLHF.

V and J are TRBV7-2 and TRBJ2-7; a weak D match, TRBD1 (6 bases). In germline, CDR1 is SGHTA, CDR2 FQGNSA. The CDR3 runs to 15 residues. The V end lost 5 bases, the J end lost 4 bases, and 18 bases lay between the germline ends. The CDR3 DNA follows: TGTGCCAGCAGCCCGCCTCGGACAGAAAGGTACGAGCAGTACTTC. It yields the protein CASSPPRTERYEQYF.

J is TRBJ2-7 and V is TRBV2; no reliable D call. The V gene lost 3 bases and the J gene lost 5 bases, with 5 bases spanning the gap. There are 11 residues in the CDR3. In germline, CDR1 is SNHLY, CDR2 FYNNEI. CDR3 in amino acids: CASSERDEQYF. The CDR3 coding sequence is TGTGCCAGCAGTGAGCGAGACGAGCAGTACTTC.

The V call is TRBV5-1, the J call TRBJ2-3, with D possibly TRBD2 on 6 matching bases. This CDR3 is built from 13 residues. From germline, CDR1 is SGHRS and CDR2 YFSETQ. V shed 4 bases and J shed 2 bases, with 8 bases lying between them. Here the CDR3 reads CASSAGPTDTQYF. For the CDR3, the DNA is TGCGCCAGCAGCGCGGGGCCCACAGATACGCAGTATTTT.

The chain couples TRBV29-1 to TRBJ1-5, with 8 bases fitting TRBD1. CDR1 and CDR2 from the germline V gene are SQVTM and ANQGSEA. There are 13 residues in the CDR3. J gave up 7 bases and V 4 bases, and 6 bases lay outside the gene matches. The CDR3 sequence: CSVAGQEGQPQHF. As DNA, the CDR3 is TGCAGCGTTGCGGGACAGGAAGGCCAGCCCCAGCATTTT.

This sequence joins TRBV5-4 and TRBJ2-3; 12 positions agree with TRBD2. Germline lookup yields CDR1 SGHNT and CDR2 YYREEE (reference sequence). V lost 2 bases, J lost 5 bases, and 6 bases stayed unmatched. The CDR3 sequence is 16 residues long. The CDR3 coding sequence is TGTGCCAGCAGCTTAAGACTAGCGGGGGCACTAGATACGCAGTATTTT. It yields the protein CASSLRLAGALDTQYF.

This chain connects TRBV5-6 to TRBJ2-3; D call uncertain. Germline values: CDR1 SGHDT, CDR2 YYEEEE. V dropped 0 bases and J dropped 0 bases, with 5 bases sitting between them. This CDR3 region has 14 residues. CDR3 DNA: TGTGCCAGCAGCTTGGGTACTAGCACAGATACGCAGTATTTT. Amino acid sequence: CASSLGTSTDTQYF.

This clone was found once. This chain links TRBV6-5 with TRBJ2-7; 10 nucleotides match TRBD1. The germline V gene encodes CDR1 MNHEY and CDR2 SVGAGI. J gave up 4 bases and V 7 bases, and 4 bases lay outside the gene matches. The CDR3 has 13 amino acids. This CDR3 reads CASKGQGFYEQYF. In nucleotides, the CDR3 is TGTGCCAGCAAGGGACAGGGGTTTTACGAGCAGTACTTC.

V and J are TRBV3-1 (or the pseudogene TRBV3-2) and TRBJ1-2; D not resolved. V lost 1 base and J 8 bases, leaving 11 bases between the germline ends. Germline loops: CDR1 LGHDT, CDR2 YNNKEL (reference sequence). The CDR3 sequence is 13 residues long. As DNA, the CDR3 is TGTGCCAGCAGCCAAGGCGGCTTAAGCGGCTACACCTTC. This codes for CASSQGGLSGYTF.

The chain combines TRBV19 with TRBJ2-3; D may match TRBD1 or TRBD2 (5 bases each). Trimming cost V 2 bases and J 4 bases, with 16 bases left between them. Germline V CDR1 and CDR2: LNHDA, SQIVND (reference sequence). The CDR3 contains 16 residues. The chain's CDR3 is CASSIKSRGGPDTQYF. The CDR3 DNA reads as TGTGCCAGTAGTATAAAGTCGAGGGGTGGACCAGATACGCAGTATTTT.

The rearrangement joins TRBV7-8 to TRBJ1-2; D is unresolved. The CDR3 consists of 13 residues. V lost 5 bases, J lost 8 bases, and 15 bases lay in between. Germline V lookup: CDR1 SGHVS, CDR2 FQNEAQ. The CDR3 DNA is TGTGCCAGCAGCACCGCAGTTCAGAGCGGCTACACCTTC. Amino acids: CASSTAVQSGYTF.

The rearrangement uses TRBV11-2 and TRBJ1-1; possibly TRBD1 for D (5 bases). CDR1 and CDR2 from the germline V gene are SGHAT and FQNNGV. V was shortened by 6 bases and J by 1 base, with 9 bases between the two germline ends. This CDR3 is 13 amino acids long. CDR3 sequence reads: CASRQTGNTEAFF. The CDR3 nucleotides read TGTGCCAGCAGGCAAACAGGGAACACTGAAGCTTTCTTT.

This clone was found once. CDR3 coding DNA: TGTGCCATCAGTGGGGGGACGGCGTCTAATTCACCCCTCCACTTT. Translated: CAISGGTASNSPLHF. The J gene is TRBJ1-6, the V gene TRBV10-3; D possibly corresponds to TRBD1 (5 bases). The CDR3 has 15 residues. V lost 4 bases and J 6 bases, leaving 13 bases between the germline ends. Germline V gene lookup returns CDR1 ENHRY and CDR2 SYGVKD.

The chain carries TRBV5-4 and TRBJ2-6; 7 nucleotides match TRBD1. Trimming cost V 1 base and J 3 bases; bases outside gene matches: 4. The CDR3 sequence is 16 residues long. In germline, CDR1 is SGHNT, CDR2 YYREEE (reference sequence). Written as DNA, the CDR3 is TGTGCCAGCAGCTTGTCGACAGGGAGTGGGGCCAACGTCCTGACTTTC. Encoded protein: CASSLSTGSGANVLTF.

V usage is TRBV11-2 and J usage is TRBJ1-6; D possibly corresponds to TRBD1 (5 bases). Trimming took 5 bases from V and 6 from J, leaving 11 bases between them. The CDR3 has 14 amino acids. CDR1 is SGHAT, CDR2 FQNNGV, per germline. The CDR3 loop is CASSTGPINSPLHF. DNA of the CDR3: TGTGCCAGCAGCACAGGACCTATTAATTCACCCCTCCACTTT.

The V call is TRBV7-9, the J call TRBJ2-7; D is uncertain. The CDR3 runs to 11 residues. Germline assignment: CDR1 SEHNR and CDR2 FQNEAQ (reference sequence). The V end was cut by 5 bases, the J end by 5 bases, with 7 bases between. The CDR3: CASSPTHEQYF. In nucleotides, the CDR3 is TGTGCCAGCAGCCCCACCCACGAGCAGTACTTC.